This entry lists 27 T cell receptor beta chains sequenced from one sample in a study of blood T cell repertoires in COVID-19. Data came from immunoSEQ multiplex PCR; TCRdb stores just in-frame clones and leaves some out. The top ten clones hold roughly 12% of a sample with about 440,000 clones, about 91% of them seen once. Sample: peripheral blood. These TCRs come from a woman in her forties or fifties with COVID-19, enrolled during active disease.

J is TRBJ1-2 and V is TRBV27; 9 bases agree with TRBD1. V was pared by 4 bases and J by 11 bases, with 2 bases of the junction left unmatched. CDR1 MNHEY and CDR2 SMNVEV come from the germline V gene (reference sequence). The CDR3 sequence is 11 residues long. The CDR3: CASSSGTGYTF. CDR3 DNA: TGTGCCAGCAGTTCCGGGACAGGGTACACCTTC.

The chain carries TRBV5-1 and TRBJ1-2, with D hard to call. The CDR3 has 14 amino acids. The V gene lost 2 bases and the J gene lost 1 base, with 9 bases spanning the gap. The germline gives CDR1 SGHRS, CDR2 YFSETQ. In nucleotides, the CDR3 is TGCGCCAGCAGCTTTGTGGCGGATAACTATGGCTACACCTTC. Encoded protein: CASSFVADNYGYTF.

The CDR3: CASSAGTGNYEQYF. CDR3 nucleotide sequence: TGTGCCAGCAGCGCCGGGACAGGAAACTACGAGCAGTACTTC. This rearrangement joins TRBV5-4 to TRBJ2-7; 8 bases are shared with TRBD1. Germline V gene sequence: CDR1 SGHNT, CDR2 YYREEE (reference sequence). V lost 4 bases, J lost 3 bases, and 6 bases stayed unmatched. The CDR3 runs to 14 residues.

The V gene is TRBV27, the J gene TRBJ1-1; the D gene is possibly TRBD1 (6 bases). Trimming pared 6 bases from V and 5 bases from J, leaving 25 bases between. CDR1 is MNHEY and CDR2 is SMNVEV in the germline V gene (reference sequence). This CDR3 has 17 amino acids. Written as DNA, the CDR3 is TGTGCCAGCAGCCAGGGGCTCCCCACTTTAGTTGAGACTGAAGCTTTCTTT. This encodes CASSQGLPTLVETEAFF.

As DNA, the CDR3 is TGTGCCAGCAGCTTTCCGACAGGGTCCCCCTCTGGGGCCAACGTCCTGACTTTC. Translation gives CASSFPTGSPSGANVLTF. V usage is TRBV7-9 and J usage is TRBJ2-6; TRBD1 aligns across 7 bases. Unmatched junction bases numbered 8, after V lost 3 bases and J lost 0 bases. The V gene's germline CDR1 is SEHNR and CDR2 FQNEAQ (reference sequence). This CDR3 has 18 amino acids.

The genes are TRBV5-1 and TRBJ1-4, with a weak D call TRBD1 (6 bases). V was trimmed by 4 bases and J by 0 bases, leaving 13 bases between them. The length of the CDR3 is 16 residues. Germline V lookup: CDR1 SGHRS, CDR2 YFSETQ. The CDR3 here is CASSPGQLTTNEKLFF. The CDR3 DNA follows: TGCGCCAGCAGCCCAGGACAGCTCACAACTAATGAAAAACTGTTTTTT.

This chain uses TRBV30 with TRBJ2-3; D is perhaps TRBD2 (6 bases). The germline CDR1 and CDR2 sequences are GTSNPN and SVGIG (reference sequence). The CDR3 contains 14 residues. Between the trimmed V and J ends, which lost 3 bases and 6 bases, there was a span of 16 bases. This CDR3 reads CAWSLEPSADTQYF. The CDR3 nucleotides are TGTGCCTGGAGCCTAGAACCTAGCGCGGATACGCAGTATTTT.

This chain joins TRBV4-1 and TRBJ1-5, with TRBD1 matching over 7 bases. The CDR3 spans 13 residues. The germline V gene encodes CDR1 MGHRA and CDR2 YSYEKL. Germline trimming cut 6 bases from V and 7 bases from J; bases unmatched to any gene: 6. The CDR3 loop reads CASSRQGGQPQHF. For the CDR3, the DNA is TGCGCCAGCAGTCGACAGGGCGGCCAGCCCCAGCATTTT.

The gene calls are TRBV4-1 and TRBJ1-1; D is ambiguous. This CDR3 comprises 14 residues. Germline V lookup: CDR1 MGHRA, CDR2 YSYEKL. The V and J ends lost 5 bases and 1 base respectively, with 11 bases between them. The CDR3 loop reads CASSVPGSNTEAFF. The DNA for the CDR3 is TGCGCCAGCAGCGTTCCGGGGTCGAACACTGAAGCTTTCTTT.

CDR3 DNA: TGTGCCAGCAACTACCAAGGGGGCCGCGCTGGGGCCAACGTCCTGACTTTC. The encoded protein is CASNYQGGRAGANVLTF. The genes are TRBV5-4 and TRBJ2-6; 7 nucleotides match TRBD1. The J segment lost 2 bases and the V segment lost 6 bases, leaving 11 bases of the junction unmatched. Germline assignment: CDR1 SGHNT and CDR2 YYREEE (reference sequence). The CDR3 consists of 17 residues.

In this sample, this clone turned up once. This chain connects TRBV10-2 to TRBJ1-2, with D hard to call. Trimming shortened V by 8 bases and J by 8 bases, and 15 bases separated the two germline ends. Germline V CDR1 and CDR2: WSHSY, SAAADI. The CDR3 has 12 residues. In DNA form, the CDR3 reads TGCGCCAGCCAATACCGGTCAGGAGGCTACACCTTC. It codes for CASQYRSGGYTF.

The rearrangement uses TRBV9 and TRBJ2-7; the D is unclear. The V end was cut by 0 bases, the J end by 3 bases, with 7 bases between. The CDR3 totals 13 residues. Germline V gives CDR1 SGDLS, CDR2 YYNGEE. This CDR3 reads CASSVDHGYEQYF. CDR3 in DNA: TGTGCCAGCAGCGTAGACCACGGCTACGAGCAGTACTTC.

The chain uses TRBV12-3 or TRBV12-4 and TRBJ1-1; possible D gene TRBD1, 5 bases. This CDR3 is 12 amino acids long. V lost 1 base and J lost 6, with 6 bases in between. The CDR3 sequence is CASSLGGAEAFF. Written as DNA, the CDR3 is TGTGCCAGCAGTTTAGGGGGGGCTGAAGCTTTCTTT.

Here the CDR3 DNA reads TGTGCCAGCATCCTCGACAGGGGATCTGCCCCCCTCCACTTT. Translating it yields CASILDRGSAPLHF. The rearrangement joins TRBV2 to TRBJ1-6; 8 nucleotides align to TRBD1. CDR3 length: 14 amino acids. In germline, CDR1 is SNHLY, CDR2 FYNNEI. Losses at the gene ends were 7 bases for V and 13 bases for J; bases not matched to a gene: 12.

The gene calls are TRBV7-9 and TRBJ1-6; a weak D match, TRBD1 (5 bases). Trimming removed 0 bases from V and 8 bases from J, with 11 bases in between. The germline V gene encodes CDR1 SEHNR and CDR2 FQNEAQ (reference sequence). The CDR3 consists of 15 residues. The CDR3 DNA reads as TGTGCCAGCAGCTTAGCGGGACTCGGGGATTCACCCCTCCACTTT. Amino acids: CASSLAGLGDSPLHF.

CDR3 sequence (DNA): TGTGCCAGCAGCCGAAGGACAGAGAACACTGAAGCTTTCTTT. Its translation: CASSRRTENTEAFF. This chain links TRBV5-8 with TRBJ1-1, with D possibly matching TRBD1 (6 bases). CDR3 size: 14 residues. Germline lookup yields CDR1 SGHTS and CDR2 YDEGEE. The V and J ends lost 4 bases and 1 base respectively, with 11 bases between them.

The V call is TRBV9, the J call TRBJ2-1; D is possibly TRBD2 (6 bases). The CDR3 covers 14 residues. Between the trimmed V and J ends, which lost 9 bases and 8 bases, there was a span of 21 bases. Looked up from germline, CDR1 is SGDLS and CDR2 is YYNGEE. In DNA form, the CDR3 reads TGTGCCAAAAACCGGACTAAGGGGCTATATGAGCAGTTCTTC. This gives the protein CAKNRTKGLYEQFF.

The chain couples TRBV2 to TRBJ1-2; 7 positions agree with TRBD1. V shed 8 bases, J shed 11 bases, and the junction held 8 bases outside the gene matches. Germline V lookup: CDR1 SNHLY, CDR2 FYNNEI. The CDR3 extends over 11 amino acids. CDR3 loop: CASARQGIYTF. The CDR3 DNA reads as TGTGCCAGCGCGAGACAGGGAATATACACCTTC.

The chain joins TRBV5-4 to TRBJ1-2; D gene unclear. Germline V lookup: CDR1 SGHNT, CDR2 YYREEE (reference sequence). This CDR3 has 15 amino acids. V gave up 3 bases and J gave up 5 bases, with 17 bases separating them. The CDR3 protein is CASSSAGGAGYGYTF. CDR3 DNA sequence: TGTGCCAGCAGCTCCGCGGGAGGAGCGGGGTATGGCTACACCTTC. Complete variable domain (other parts from reference TRBV5-4 and TRBJ1-2): ETGVTQSPTHLIKTRGQQVTLRCSSQSGHNTVSWYQQALGQGPQFIFQYYREEENGRGNFPPRFSGLQFPNYSSELNVNALELDDSALYLCASSSAGGAGYGYTFGSGTRLTVV.

The V and J genes are TRBV27 and TRBJ2-6; a weak D match, TRBD1 (7 bases). Germline V gene sequence: CDR1 MNHEY, CDR2 SMNVEV (reference sequence). CDR3 length: 20 amino acids. With 5 bases removed from V and 4 bases from J, the gap between germline ends came to 27 bases. The CDR3 loop reads CASSPLGGTVTNSGANVLTF. Here the CDR3 DNA reads TGTGCCAGCAGTCCTCTCGGCGGGACAGTCACAAATAGCGGGGCCAACGTCCTGACTTTC.

This CDR3 is CASKRQGSSYEQYF. CDR3 bases: TGTGCCAGCAAGCGACAGGGGAGCTCCTACGAGCAGTACTTC. The J gene is TRBJ2-7, the V gene TRBV27; 8 bases map to TRBD1. The CDR3 has 14 amino acids. V was pared by 7 bases and J by 0 bases, with 5 bases of the junction left unmatched. Germline V CDR1 and CDR2: MNHEY, SMNVEV (reference sequence).

V and J are TRBV11-2 and TRBJ1-4, with D unresolved. Trimming removed 2 bases at V and 3 bases at J, with 13 bases between. Germline lookup yields CDR1 SGHAT and CDR2 FQNNGV. The CDR3 covers 16 residues. In nucleotides, the CDR3 is TGTGCCAGCAGCTTATTTGGGAGGGTGGCTAATGAAAAACTGTTTTTT. Encoded protein: CASSLFGRVANEKLFF.

The chain has TRBV7-2 and TRBJ1-5; possibly TRBD1 for D (5 bases). This CDR3 is 15 amino acids long. In germline, CDR1 is SGHTA, CDR2 FQGNSA. Trimming pared 4 bases from V and 7 bases from J, leaving 17 bases between. In DNA form, the CDR3 reads TGTGCCAGCAGCTCGTATCCGGGGGTAGGGCAGCCCCAGCATTTT. Protein sequence: CASSSYPGVGQPQHF.

With respect to this clone: Other DNA sequences within the sample encode an identical CDR3. The rearrangement uses TRBV5-1 and TRBJ1-2; D remains ambiguous. This CDR3 has 13 amino acids. The V end lost 1 base, the J end lost 2 bases, and 6 bases lay between the germline ends. Germline V gene sequence: CDR1 SGHRS, CDR2 YFSETQ. CDR3 DNA: TGCGCCAGCAGCTTGACAGTAAACTATGGCTACACCTTC. As protein: CASSLTVNYGYTF.

The gene calls are TRBV7-8 and TRBJ1-1; maybe TRBD1 (5 bases). Between the trimmed V and J ends, which lost 4 bases and 0 bases, there was a span of 12 bases. Germline assignment: CDR1 SGHVS and CDR2 FQNEAQ. This CDR3 has 15 amino acids. Here the CDR3 DNA reads TGTGCCAGCAGCTCCTACAGGTTAATGAACACTGAAGCTTTCTTT. The encoded protein is CASSSYRLMNTEAFF.

The rearrangement links TRBV6-6 to TRBJ1-4; a possible D gene is TRBD1 (6 bases). CDR3 length equals 13 residues. Germline V gene data show CDR1 as MNHNY and CDR2 as SVGAGI (reference sequence). Trimming removed 5 bases at V and 8 bases at J, with 12 bases between. CDR3 sequence: CASSDPGVEKLFF. DNA for the CDR3: TGTGCCAGCAGTGACCCAGGGGTCGAAAAACTGTTTTTT.

Worth noting for this clone: The junction differs from germline at one of its ends, possibly a read error. This chain uses TRBV5-4 with TRBJ1-1; possibly TRBD1 for D (5 bases). Per the germline V gene, CDR1 is SGHNT and CDR2 is YYREEE (reference sequence). This CDR3 is built from 13 residues. The CDR3 loop is CASTLRGNTEAFF. The CDR3 nucleotides are TGTGCCAGCACCTTGAGGGGGAACACTGAAGCTTTCTTT. Based on the CDR3 plus reference TRBV5-4 and TRBJ1-1, the full variable domain is ETGVTQSPTHLIKTRGQQVTLRCSSQSGHNTVSWYQQALGQGPQFIFQYYREEENGRGNFPPRFSGLQFPNYSSELNVNALELDDSALYLCASTLRGNTEAFFGQGTRLTVV.